These 11 T cell receptor beta chains originate from one sample sequenced in a study of beta chain features in type 1 diabetes. Regarding the study as a whole: Type 1 diabetes patients showed a moderate but significant shortening of TCRB CDR3s in all four CD4+ subsets.

The study reverse transcribed the entire isolated RNA, so it sequenced expressed TCRB transcripts. Sequenced by immunoSEQ multiplex PCR; TCRdb stores in-frame clones only, minus some. The sample shows about 340,000 clones, 9.3% of them seen only once. No antigen has been identified for these receptors. Sequencing input: central memory CD4+ T cells from blood. The receptors come from a young man with type 1 diabetes.

This clone was seen a few times. This sequence joins TRBV28 and TRBJ1-2; no clear D. This CDR3 is 12 amino acids long. V lost 2 bases, J lost 6 bases, and 7 bases lay in between. Germline V CDR1 and CDR2: MDHEN, SYDVKM. The CDR3 sequence: CASSLQSDGYTF. CDR3 DNA: TGTGCCAGCAGTTTACAGAGCGATGGCTACACCTTC.

This clone has at least ten counts. Other DNA sequences from this sample encode an identical CDR3 as well. The CDR3 coding sequence is TGCGCCAGCAGTGTAGGGGGCAATTCACCCCTCCACTTT. It encodes CASSVGGNSPLHF. This rearrangement joins TRBV10-1 to TRBJ1-6, with 7 bases matching TRBD1. The ends lost 4 bases at V and 7 bases at J; junction bases unmatched: 1. Germline values: CDR1 WNHNN, CDR2 SYGVQD (reference sequence). This CDR3 is built from 13 residues.

This clone was detected only a few times. The rearrangement links TRBV2 to TRBJ2-6; possibly TRBD1 for D (6 bases). V gave up 4 bases and J gave up 2 bases, with 9 bases separating them. The CDR3 spans 15 residues. CDR1 is SNHLY, CDR2 FYNNEI, per germline. The CDR3 DNA reads TGTGCCAGCAGTGTAAAGGGGGCTGGGGCCAACGTCCTGACTTTC. This sequence encodes CASSVKGAGANVLTF. Combining the CDR3 with reference TRBV2 and TRBJ2-6 gives the whole variable domain EPEVTQTPSHQVTQMGQEVILRCVPISNHLYFYWYRQILGQKVEFLVSFYNNEISEKSEIFDDQFSVERPDGSNFTLKIRSTKLEDSAMYFCASSVKGAGANVLTFGAGSRLTVL.

The chain carries TRBV2 and TRBJ1-6, with TRBD1 identical over 9 bases. The CDR3 loop spans 14 amino acids. Germline V gene sequence: CDR1 SNHLY, CDR2 FYNNEI. V gave up 6 bases and J gave up 9 bases; unmatched junction bases: 6. The CDR3 protein is CASRADRGFSPLHF. DNA for the CDR3: TGTGCCAGCAGGGCGGACAGGGGTTTTTCACCCCTCCACTTT.

The chain uses TRBV7-9 and TRBJ2-1; the match to TRBD2 covers 8 bases. Germline V gives CDR1 SEHNR, CDR2 FQNEAQ (reference sequence). The CDR3 is made up of 16 amino acids. With V trimmed by 0 bases and J by 9 bases, 10 bases remained unmatched. CDR3 DNA sequence: TGTGCCAGCAGCTTAGCGGGTGGCGGGGGGCCGGGTGAGCAGTTCTTC. It codes for CASSLAGGGGPGEQFF.

CDR3 bases: TGTGCCAGTAGCCCCAGGGGGCAGGCCTATGGCTACACCTTC. It yields the protein CASSPRGQAYGYTF. The chain is built from TRBV19 and TRBJ1-2, with 8 bases fitting TRBD1. This CDR3 is 14 amino acids long. Germline CDR1 reads LNHDA; CDR2 reads SQIVND (reference sequence). Trimming took 6 bases from V and 4 from J; bases not matched to a gene: 7.

The V gene is TRBV6-1, the J gene TRBJ2-2, with 9 nucleotides matching TRBD1. The CDR3 is made up of 15 amino acids. CDR1 is MNHNS and CDR2 is SASEGT in the germline V gene. J gave up 7 bases and V 0 bases, and 3 bases lay outside the gene matches. The CDR3 reads CASSEAVTGGGELFF. CDR3 coding DNA: TGTGCCAGCAGTGAAGCGGTGACAGGGGGCGGGGAGCTGTTTTTT.

The chain employs TRBV29-1 and TRBJ1-1, with D uncertain. CDR3 length: 15 amino acids. CDR1 SQVTM and CDR2 ANQGSEA come from the germline V gene. Trimming took off 3 bases at V and 1 base at J, with 15 bases between the two ends. CDR3 protein: CSVEGQTGANTEAFF. CDR3 coding DNA: TGCAGCGTTGAGGGCCAGACTGGAGCGAACACTGAAGCTTTCTTT.

This clone was picked up many times. This sequence joins TRBV2 and TRBJ1-1, with a weak D call TRBD1 (6 bases). The V and J ends lost 4 bases and 3 bases respectively, with 9 bases between them. This CDR3 spans 13 amino acids. Per germline, CDR1 SNHLY and CDR2 FYNNEI. The DNA for the CDR3 is TGTGCCAGCAGTGGCCAGGGGCACACTGAAGCTTTCTTT. Translating gives CASSGQGHTEAFF. The variable domain in full, with the rest retrieved from reference TRBV2 and TRBJ1-1, is EPEVTQTPSHQVTQMGQEVILRCVPISNHLYFYWYRQILGQKVEFLVSFYNNEISEKSEIFDDQFSVERPDGSNFTLKIRSTKLEDSAMYFCASSGQGHTEAFFGQGTRLTVV.

V and J are TRBV5-4 and TRBJ2-3; 12 positions agree with TRBD2. Germline V gene lookup returns CDR1 SGHNT and CDR2 YYREEE (reference sequence). The CDR3 consists of 16 residues. V trimming: 3 bases; J trimming: 4 bases; junction bases outside the gene matches: 6. CDR3 nucleotides: TGTGCCAGCAGCTCCTTCCTAGCGGGGGGGGCAGATACGCAGTATTTT. This gives the protein CASSSFLAGGADTQYF.

The rearrangement uses TRBV20-1 and TRBJ2-7; D is unclear. V lost 1 base, J lost 5 bases, and 6 bases lay in between. CDR1 is DFQATT and CDR2 is SNEGSKA in the germline V gene (reference sequence). The CDR3 runs 11 residues. The CDR3 DNA sequence: TGCAGTGCTAGAGTGGGGAACGAGCAGTACTTC. Translating it yields CSARVGNEQYF.